This T cell receptor beta chain was recovered during a study of CD4 T cells in relation to SARS-CoV-2 and coronaviruses. Turning to the study itself: After nine to eleven days of antigen culture, PBMC TCR beta CDR3s were sequenced. The study's findings and limits: Roughly 69% of donors had memory CD4+ clonotypes crossrecognizing SARS-CoV-2 and common cold coronavirus spike.

This clone was recorded once. Its target is unknown. Trimming removed 4 bases from V and 2 bases from J; junction bases left unmatched: 0. Germline CDR1 is LGHDT and CDR2 is YNNKEL (reference sequence). CDR3 size: 14 residues. The protocol was immunoSEQ multiplex PCR, while the TCRdb copy is restricted to in-frame clones and leaves out a portion. The profile shows 25,000 to 30,000 clones, around 78% of them singletons. The unexposed donors gave CD4+ T cells in about 2011-2019, prior to COVID-19. CD4+ T cells were isolated from the cells after 10 days of culture. This chain uses TRBV3-1 (or the pseudogene TRBV3-2) with TRBJ1-5; 9 bases fit TRBD1. Source material: CD4+ T cells from PBMCs, cultured in vitro. This sequence originates from a human donor in good health. The CDR3 reads CASSRTGGNQPQHF. For the CDR3, the DNA is TGTGCCAGCAGCCGGACAGGGGGCAATCAGCCCCAGCATTTT.